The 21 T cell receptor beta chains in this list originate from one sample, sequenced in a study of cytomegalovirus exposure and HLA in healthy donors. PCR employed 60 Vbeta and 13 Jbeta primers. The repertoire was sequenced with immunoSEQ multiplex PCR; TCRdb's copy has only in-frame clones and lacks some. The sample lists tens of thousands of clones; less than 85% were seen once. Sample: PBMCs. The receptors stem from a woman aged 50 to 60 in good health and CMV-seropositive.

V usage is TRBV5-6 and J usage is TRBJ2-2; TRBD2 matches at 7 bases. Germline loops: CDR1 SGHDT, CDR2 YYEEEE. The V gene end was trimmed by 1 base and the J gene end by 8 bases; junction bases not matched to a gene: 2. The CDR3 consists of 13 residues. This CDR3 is CASSLQAGGELFF. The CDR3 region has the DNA TGTGCCAGCAGCTTGCAAGCGGGAGGGGAGCTGTTTTTT.

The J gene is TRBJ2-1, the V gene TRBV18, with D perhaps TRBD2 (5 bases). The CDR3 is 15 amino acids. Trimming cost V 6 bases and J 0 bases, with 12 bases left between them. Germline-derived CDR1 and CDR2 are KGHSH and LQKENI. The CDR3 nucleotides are TGTGCCAGCTCGCCGCCTAGCCTCTCCTACAATGAGCAGTTCTTC. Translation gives CASSPPSLSYNEQFF.

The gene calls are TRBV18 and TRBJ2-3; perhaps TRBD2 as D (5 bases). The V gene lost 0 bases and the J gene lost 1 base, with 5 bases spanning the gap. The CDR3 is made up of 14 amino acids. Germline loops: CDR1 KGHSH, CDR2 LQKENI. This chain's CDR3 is CASSPPEGTDTQYF. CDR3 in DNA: TGTGCCAGCTCACCACCGGAGGGCACAGATACGCAGTATTTT.

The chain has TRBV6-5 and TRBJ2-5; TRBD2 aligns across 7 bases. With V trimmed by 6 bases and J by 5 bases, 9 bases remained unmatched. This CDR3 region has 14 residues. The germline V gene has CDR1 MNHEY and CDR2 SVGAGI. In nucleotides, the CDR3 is TGTGCCAGCAGCTACGGGACTACCCGGGAGACCCAGTACTTC. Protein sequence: CASSYGTTRETQYF.

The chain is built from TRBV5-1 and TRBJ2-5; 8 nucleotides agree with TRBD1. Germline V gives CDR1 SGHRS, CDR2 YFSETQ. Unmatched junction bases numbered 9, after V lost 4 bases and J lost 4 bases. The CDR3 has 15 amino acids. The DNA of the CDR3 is TGCGCCAGCAGCCCGGAGGGACAGGCCCCAGAGACCCAGTACTTC. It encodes CASSPEGQAPETQYF.

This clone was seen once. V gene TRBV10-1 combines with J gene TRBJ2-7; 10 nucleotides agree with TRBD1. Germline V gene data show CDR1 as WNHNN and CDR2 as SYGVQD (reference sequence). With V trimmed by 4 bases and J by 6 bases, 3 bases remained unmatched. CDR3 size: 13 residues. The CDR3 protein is CASSAGQGFEQYF. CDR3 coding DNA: TGCGCCAGCAGTGCGGGACAGGGGTTCGAGCAGTACTTC.

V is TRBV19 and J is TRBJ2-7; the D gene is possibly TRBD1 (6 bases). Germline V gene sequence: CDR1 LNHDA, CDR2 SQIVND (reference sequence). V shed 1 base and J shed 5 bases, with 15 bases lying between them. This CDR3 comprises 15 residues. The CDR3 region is CASSIAGGQGNEQYF. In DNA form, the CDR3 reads TGTGCCAGTAGTATAGCGGGCGGTCAGGGGAACGAGCAGTACTTC.

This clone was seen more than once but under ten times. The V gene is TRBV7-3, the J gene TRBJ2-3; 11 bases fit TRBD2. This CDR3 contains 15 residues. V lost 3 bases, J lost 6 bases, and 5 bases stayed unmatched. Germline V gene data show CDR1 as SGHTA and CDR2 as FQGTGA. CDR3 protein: CASSLGTSGRDTQYF. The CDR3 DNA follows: TGTGCCAGCAGCTTGGGGACTAGCGGTAGGGATACGCAGTATTTT.

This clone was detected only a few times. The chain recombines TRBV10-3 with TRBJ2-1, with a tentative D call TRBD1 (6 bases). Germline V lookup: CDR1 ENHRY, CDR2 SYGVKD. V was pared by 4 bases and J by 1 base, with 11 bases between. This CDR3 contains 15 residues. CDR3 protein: CAISAQGLSYNEQFF. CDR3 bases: TGTGCCATCAGTGCGCAGGGGCTGTCCTACAATGAGCAGTTCTTC.

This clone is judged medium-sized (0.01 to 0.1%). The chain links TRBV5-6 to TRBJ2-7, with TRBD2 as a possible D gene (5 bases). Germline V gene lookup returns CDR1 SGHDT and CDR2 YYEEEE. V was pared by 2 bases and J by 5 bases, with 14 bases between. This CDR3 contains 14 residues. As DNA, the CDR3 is TGTGCCAGCAGCTTTCGTTTGCTAGCCCACGAGCAGTACTTC. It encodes CASSFRLLAHEQYF.

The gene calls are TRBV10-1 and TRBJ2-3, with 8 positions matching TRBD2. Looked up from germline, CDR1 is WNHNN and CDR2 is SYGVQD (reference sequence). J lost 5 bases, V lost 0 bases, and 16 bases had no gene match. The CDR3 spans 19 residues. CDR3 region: CASSESKSKAGVGRDTQYF. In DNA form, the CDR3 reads TGCGCCAGCAGTGAGTCTAAATCCAAAGCGGGAGTGGGTCGAGATACGCAGTATTTT.

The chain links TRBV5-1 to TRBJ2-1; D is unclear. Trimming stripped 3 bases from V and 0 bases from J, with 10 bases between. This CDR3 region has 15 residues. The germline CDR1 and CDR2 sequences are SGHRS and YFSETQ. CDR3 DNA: TGCGCCAGCAGCTCCTCAGTACCCTCCTACAATGAGCAGTTCTTC. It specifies CASSSSVPSYNEQFF.

CDR3 residues: CASSRGGEDTQYF. The CDR3 region has the DNA TGCGCCAGCAGCCGTGGGGGGGAAGATACGCAGTATTTT. The genes are TRBV5-1 and TRBJ2-3, with 7 bases fitting TRBD2. Germline CDR1 and CDR2: SGHRS and YFSETQ. The CDR3 is made up of 13 amino acids. The junction had 4 bases not matched to a gene; V was cut back by 4 bases and J by 5 bases.

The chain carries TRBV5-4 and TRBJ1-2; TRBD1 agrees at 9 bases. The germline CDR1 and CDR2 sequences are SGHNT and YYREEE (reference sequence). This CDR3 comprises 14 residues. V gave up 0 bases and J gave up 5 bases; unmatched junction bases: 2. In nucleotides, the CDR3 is TGTGCCAGCAGCTTGGGGGACAGGGATTATGGCTACACCTTC. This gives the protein CASSLGDRDYGYTF.

The CDR3, as DNA: TGTGCCAGCAGCCACAATATTCCCCGGACAGGATGGGGCTACACCTTC. This encodes CASSHNIPRTGWGYTF. The rearrangement uses TRBV14 and TRBJ1-2, with 7 bases matching TRBD1. Trimming took 3 bases from V and 8 from J; bases not matched to a gene: 15. The CDR3 length is 16 residues. Germline V gene lookup returns CDR1 SGHDN and CDR2 FVKESK.

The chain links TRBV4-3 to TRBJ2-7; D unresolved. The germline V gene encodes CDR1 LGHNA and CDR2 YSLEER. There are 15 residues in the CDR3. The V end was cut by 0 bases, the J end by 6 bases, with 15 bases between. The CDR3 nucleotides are TGCGCCAGCAGCCAAGATCGAGAGAGTCTTTCCGAGCAGTACTTC. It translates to CASSQDRESLSEQYF.

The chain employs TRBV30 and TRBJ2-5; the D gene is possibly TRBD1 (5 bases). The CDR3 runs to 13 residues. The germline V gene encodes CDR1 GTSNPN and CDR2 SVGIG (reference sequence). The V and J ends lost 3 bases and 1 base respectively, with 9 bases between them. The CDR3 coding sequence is TGTGCCTGGAGCGCAGGGCTCCAAGAGACCCAGTACTTC. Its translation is CAWSAGLQETQYF.

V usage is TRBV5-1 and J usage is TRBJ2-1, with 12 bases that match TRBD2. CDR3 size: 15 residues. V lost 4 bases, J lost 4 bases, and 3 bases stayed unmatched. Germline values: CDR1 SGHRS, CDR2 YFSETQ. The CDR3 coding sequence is TGCGCCAGCAGCATTACTAGCGGGGGGTACAATGAGCAGTTCTTC. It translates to CASSITSGGYNEQFF.

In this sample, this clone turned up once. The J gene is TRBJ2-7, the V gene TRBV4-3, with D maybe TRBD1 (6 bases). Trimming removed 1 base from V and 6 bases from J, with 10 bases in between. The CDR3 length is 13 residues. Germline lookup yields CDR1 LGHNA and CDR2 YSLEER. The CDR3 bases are TGCGCCAGCAGCCAAGTAACAGGGACCGAGCAGTACTTC. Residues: CASSQVTGTEQYF.

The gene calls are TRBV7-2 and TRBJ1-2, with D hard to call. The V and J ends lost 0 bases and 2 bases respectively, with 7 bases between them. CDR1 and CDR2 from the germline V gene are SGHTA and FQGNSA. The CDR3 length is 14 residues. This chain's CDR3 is CASSLAKTNYGYTF. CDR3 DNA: TGTGCCAGCAGCTTAGCGAAGACAAACTATGGCTACACCTTC.

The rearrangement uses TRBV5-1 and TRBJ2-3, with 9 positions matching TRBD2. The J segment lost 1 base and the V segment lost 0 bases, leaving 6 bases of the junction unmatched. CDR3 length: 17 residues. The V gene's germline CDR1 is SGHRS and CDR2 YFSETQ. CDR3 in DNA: TGCGCCAGCAGCTTGGGCGGGGGGGCGCGGGGCACAGATACGCAGTATTTT. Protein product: CASSLGGGARGTDTQYF.